This T cell receptor (beta chain) was identified during a study of PD-1 blockade in classical Hodgkin lymphoma. Findings of the study overall: Significantly greater TCR diversity emerged by C4D1 in CD4+ cells but not CD8+ cells. The study found complete responders had baseline diversity similar to newly diagnosed patients. The drivers behind the repertoire differences, possibly disease activity or prior therapy, remain undefined.

Details on this clone: The antigen is unknown.

The repertoire was sequenced with immunoSEQ multiplex PCR; TCRdb's copy has only in-frame clones and lacks some. The sample includes about 43,000 clones, 65% to 85% of them seen just once. The CDR3 runs to 15 residues. The germline V gene has CDR1 SGHAT and CDR2 FQDESV (reference sequence). V lost 2 bases and J lost 0, with 8 bases in between. The patients all showed relapse after autologous stem cell transplantation, while their brentuximab vedotin exposure varied. The input for sequencing was peripheral blood mononuclear cells (PBMCs), taken before the second cycle of nivolumab. This sequence originates from a human donor with classical Hodgkin lymphoma. This chain joins TRBV11-1 and TRBJ2-1; D uncertain. Here the CDR3 DNA reads TGTGCCAGCAGCTTAAGCCCGAGCTCCTACAATGAGCAGTTCTTC. Protein: CASSLSPSSYNEQFF.